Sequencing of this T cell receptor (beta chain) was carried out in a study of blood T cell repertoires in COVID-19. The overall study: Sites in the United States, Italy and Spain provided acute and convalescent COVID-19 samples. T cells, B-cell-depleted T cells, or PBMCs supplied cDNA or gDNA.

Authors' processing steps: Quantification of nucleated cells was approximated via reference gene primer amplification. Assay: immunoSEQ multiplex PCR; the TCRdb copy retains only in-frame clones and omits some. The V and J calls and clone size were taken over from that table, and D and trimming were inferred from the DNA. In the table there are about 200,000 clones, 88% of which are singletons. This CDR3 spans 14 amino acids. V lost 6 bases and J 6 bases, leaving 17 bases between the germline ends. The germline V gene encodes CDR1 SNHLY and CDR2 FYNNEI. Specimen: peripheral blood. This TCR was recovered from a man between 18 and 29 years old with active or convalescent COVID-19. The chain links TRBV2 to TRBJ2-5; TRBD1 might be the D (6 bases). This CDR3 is CASSKQGKEKTQYF. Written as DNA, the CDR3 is TGTGCCAGCAGCAAGCAGGGGAAAGAGAAGACCCAGTACTTC.